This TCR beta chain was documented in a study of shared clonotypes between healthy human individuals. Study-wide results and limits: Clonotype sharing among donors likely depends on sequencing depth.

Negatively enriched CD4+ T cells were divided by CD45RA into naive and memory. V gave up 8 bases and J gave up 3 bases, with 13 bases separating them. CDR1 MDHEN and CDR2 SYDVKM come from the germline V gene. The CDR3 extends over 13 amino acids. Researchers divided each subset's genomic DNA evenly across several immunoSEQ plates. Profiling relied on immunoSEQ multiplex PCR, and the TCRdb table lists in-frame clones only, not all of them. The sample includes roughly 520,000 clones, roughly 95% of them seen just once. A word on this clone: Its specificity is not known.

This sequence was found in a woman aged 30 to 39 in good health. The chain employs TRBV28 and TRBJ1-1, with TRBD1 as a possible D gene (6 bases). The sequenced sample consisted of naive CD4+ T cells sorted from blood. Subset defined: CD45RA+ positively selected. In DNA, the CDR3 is TGTGCCAGCGGAACAGGGTTTGACACTGAAGCTTTCTTT. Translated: CASGTGFDTEAFF.